This T cell receptor (beta chain) was identified during a study of follicular helper T cells after annual influenza vaccination. Data came from immunoSEQ multiplex PCR; TCRdb stores just in-frame clones and leaves some out. Among over 6,500 clones listed, approximately 85% were seen once. V was trimmed by 5 bases and J by 8 bases, leaving 15 bases between them. The CDR3 extends over 13 amino acids. CDR1 and CDR2 from the germline V gene are MDHEN and SYDVKM. Time point noted: 2014-2015 season, pre-vaccination. The receptor was derived from an adult who received the influenza vaccine. The V and J genes are TRBV28 and TRBJ1-2, with D possibly matching TRBD1 (6 bases). Sequences were derived from CXCR5+ CD38- circulating T follicular helper cells from blood, sampled on the day of influenza vaccination. Subset noted: circulating Tfh, non-naive CD4+CXCR5+PD-1+ (ICOS+CD38+ or ICOS-CD38-). CDR3 sequence: CASSTGPGRGYTF. The CDR3 bases are TGTGCCAGCAGTACAGGGCCCGGTAGGGGCTACACCTTC.